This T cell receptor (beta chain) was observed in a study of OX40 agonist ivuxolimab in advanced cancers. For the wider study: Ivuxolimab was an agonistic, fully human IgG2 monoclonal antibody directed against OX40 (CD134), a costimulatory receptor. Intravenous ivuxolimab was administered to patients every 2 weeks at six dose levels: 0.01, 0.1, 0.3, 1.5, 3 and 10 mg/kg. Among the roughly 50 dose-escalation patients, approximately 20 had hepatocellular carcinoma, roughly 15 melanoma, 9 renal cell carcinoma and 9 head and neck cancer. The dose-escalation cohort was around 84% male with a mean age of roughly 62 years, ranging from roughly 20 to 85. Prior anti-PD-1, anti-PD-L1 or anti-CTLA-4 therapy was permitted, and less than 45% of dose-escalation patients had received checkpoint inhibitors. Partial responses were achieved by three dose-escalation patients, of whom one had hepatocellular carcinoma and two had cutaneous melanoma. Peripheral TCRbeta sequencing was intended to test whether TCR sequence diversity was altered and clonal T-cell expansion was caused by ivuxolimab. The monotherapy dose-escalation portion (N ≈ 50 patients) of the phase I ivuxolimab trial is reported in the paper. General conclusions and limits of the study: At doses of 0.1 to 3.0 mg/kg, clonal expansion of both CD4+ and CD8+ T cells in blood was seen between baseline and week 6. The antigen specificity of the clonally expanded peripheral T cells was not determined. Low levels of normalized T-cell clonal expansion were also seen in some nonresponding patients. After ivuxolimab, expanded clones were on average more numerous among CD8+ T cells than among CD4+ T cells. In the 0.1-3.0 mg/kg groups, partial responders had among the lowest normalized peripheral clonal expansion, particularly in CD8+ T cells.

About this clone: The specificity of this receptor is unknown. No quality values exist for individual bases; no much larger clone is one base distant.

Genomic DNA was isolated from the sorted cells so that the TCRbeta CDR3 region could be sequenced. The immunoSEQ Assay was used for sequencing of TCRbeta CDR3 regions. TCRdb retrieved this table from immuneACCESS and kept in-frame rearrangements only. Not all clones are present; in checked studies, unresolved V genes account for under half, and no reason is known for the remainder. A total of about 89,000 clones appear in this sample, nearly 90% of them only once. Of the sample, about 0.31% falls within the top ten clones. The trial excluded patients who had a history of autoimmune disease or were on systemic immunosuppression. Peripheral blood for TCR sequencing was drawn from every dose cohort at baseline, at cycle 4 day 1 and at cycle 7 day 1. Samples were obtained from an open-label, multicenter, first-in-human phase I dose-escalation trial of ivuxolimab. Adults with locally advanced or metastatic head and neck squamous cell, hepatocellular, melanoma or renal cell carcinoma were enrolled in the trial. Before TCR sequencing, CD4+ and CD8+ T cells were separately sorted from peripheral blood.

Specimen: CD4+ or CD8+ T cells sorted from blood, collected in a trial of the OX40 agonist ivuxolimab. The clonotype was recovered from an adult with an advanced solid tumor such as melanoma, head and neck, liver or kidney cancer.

The CDR3 reads as follows: CASSLATAPDYRETQYF. The DNA reads as follows: TGTGCCAGCAGCTTAGCGACAGCCCCAGATTATAGGGAGACCCAGTACTTC. The sequence joins TRBV7-8 to TRBJ2-5; the D region possibly corresponds to TRBD1 (5 bases align). Inclusive of the bounding cysteine and phenylalanine, the CDR3 is 17 residues long. The read is trimmed to its CDR3 DNA, 51 bases read in frame from base 1. The trim is 0 bases for V and 5 bases for J, with a gap of 19 bases between the germline ends. The germline V gene encodes CDR1 SGHVS and CDR2 FQNEAQ.